Listed below are T cell receptor beta chains from one sample, sequenced in a study of shared clonotypes between healthy human individuals. Data came from immunoSEQ multiplex PCR; TCRdb stores just in-frame clones and leaves some out. There are about 2.4 million clones in the sample; 93% occur only once, and around 0.4% lies in the top ten. The sample comprised naive CD4+ T cells from PBMCs. These receptors originate from a man younger than 35 in good health. Some clones in this sample may be carry-over from other donors' samples. Each CDR3 is given with its conserved first and last residue. A D gene is named only where the DNA matches it firmly. A row's size may be missing; if present it is once, few, many or a size class.

cdr3_nt | cdr3_aa | v_call | d_call | j_call | clone_size
TGTGCCAGCAGAAGGATTAGCGCCAGCACAGATACGCAGTATTTT | CASRRISASTDTQYF | TRBV6-1 | NA | TRBJ2-3 | NA
TGTGCCAGCACTAAAGACAGCATTCCCTCCTACGAGCAGTACTTC | CASTKDSIPSYEQYF | TRBV6-1 | NA | TRBJ2-7 | NA
TGTGCCAGCAGCTTGCTGGCTTCAGGGGGGAGCACCGGGGAGCTGTTTTTT | CASSLLASGGSTGELFF | TRBV5-6 | NA | TRBJ2-2 | NA
TGTGCCAGCAGTGGGACGGTCAACAATCAGCCCCAGCATTTT | CASSGTVNNQPQHF | TRBV6-1 | NA | TRBJ1-5 | NA
TGTGCCAGCAGCTTAACGGGACAGTCCTACGAGCAGTACTTC | CASSLTGQSYEQYF | TRBV7-3 | TRBD1 | TRBJ2-7 | NA
TGCGCCAGCAGCTTAGCCTCTAACAGGGGCCCCCAGTACTTC | CASSLASNRGPQYF | TRBV5-1 | TRBD1 | TRBJ2-5 | NA
TGTGCCAGCAGCCAAGATAGGCTAGCGGGAGCTTTAGAGCAGTACTTC | CASSQDRLAGALEQYF | TRBV4-2 | TRBD2 | TRBJ2-7 | once
TGTGCCAGTCAGGGTCAGCTTATGGGAGGCTACACCTTC | CASQGQLMGGYTF | TRBV19 | NA | TRBJ1-2 | NA
TGTGCCAGCAGCGTAGGCGTTGGGACAGAGACCGGGGAGCTGTTTTTT | CASSVGVGTETGELFF | TRBV9 | TRBD1 | TRBJ2-2 | NA
TGTGCCAGCAGCCAACCTCAGGGACCCGAGCAGTACTTC | CASSQPQGPEQYF | TRBV7-9 | NA | TRBJ2-7 | NA
TGCAGCGTTTCCCCCCCCGGGGGGGGGTTGGTGTATGGCTACACCTTC | CSVSPPGGGLVYGYTF | TRBV29-1 | NA | TRBJ1-2 | NA
TGTGCCAGCAGCGTGAGCGAGGGGTCCTACGAGCAGTACTTC | CASSVSEGSYEQYF | TRBV14 | NA | TRBJ2-7 | NA
TGTGCCAGCCCCCCCGGGGGGCAGAAAAACACTGAAGCTTTCTTT | CASPPGGQKNTEAFF | TRBV28 | NA | TRBJ1-1 | once
TGTGCCAGTAGTACCGCCACAGGGGTAGCTTTCTTT | CASSTATGVAFF | TRBV19 | TRBD1 | TRBJ1-1 | NA
TGCGCCAGCAGTGTAACGGGACCCCACTACGAGCAGTACTTC | CASSVTGPHYEQYF | TRBV10-1 | NA | TRBJ2-7 | NA
TGCGCCAGCAGCACGGGGACAGGAGAAGAGACCCAGTACTTC | CASSTGTGEETQYF | TRBV5-1 | TRBD1 | TRBJ2-5 | NA
TGCAGCGTTGGGAAACAGGGTAACACTGAAGCTTTCTTT | CSVGKQGNTEAFF | TRBV29-1 | NA | TRBJ1-1 | once
TGTGCCAGCAGCGCAGCGATTGGCACAGATACGCAGTATTTT | CASSAAIGTDTQYF | TRBV27 | NA | TRBJ2-3 | NA
TGTGCCAGCAGCCTTAGCGGAGCCTACAATGAGCAGTTCTTC | CASSLSGAYNEQFF | TRBV7-2 | NA | TRBJ2-1 | NA
TGTGCCAGCAGCCCTCGGACAGCGAACACTGAAGCTTTCTTT | CASSPRTANTEAFF | TRBV7-2 | NA | TRBJ1-1 | once
TGTGCCAGCAGCCCGACGACTAGCGGGTTTCTCACAGATACGCAGTATTTT | CASSPTTSGFLTDTQYF | TRBV7-2 | TRBD2 | TRBJ2-3 | NA
TGTGCCAGCAGCTCACCCCGGGACAGTTTTTATCCCCTCCACTTT | CASSSPRDSFYPLHF | TRBV7-2 | TRBD1 | TRBJ1-6 | NA
TGCGCCAGCAGCTTGTCAGGAGCGAACACTGAAGCTTTCTTT | CASSLSGANTEAFF | TRBV5-1 | NA | TRBJ1-1 | NA
TGTGCCTGCCCCCGTGTGTCGCAGGGGAACACTGAAGCTTTCTTT | CACPRVSQGNTEAFF | TRBV30 | NA | TRBJ1-1 | few
TGTGCCAGCAGCCAAAAGGTAGCTCCCACCGGGGAGCTGTTTTTT | CASSQKVAPTGELFF | TRBV7-6 | NA | TRBJ2-2 | NA
TGTGCCAGTAGTACCGCCTTCTACCTGGGCACAGATACGCAGTATTTT | CASSTAFYLGTDTQYF | TRBV19 | NA | TRBJ2-3 | NA
TGTGCCAGCAGCTTGGGGCAGCAAGAGACCCAGTACTTC | CASSLGQQETQYF | TRBV5-4 | NA | TRBJ2-5 | NA
TGCAGCGTTGAAGGTATACTCAGTTACTTCGAGCAGTACTTC | CSVEGILSYFEQYF | TRBV29-1 | NA | TRBJ2-7 | NA
TGTGCCAGCAGCAAAGGAGGGGGGCCTAATGAAAAACTGTTTTTT | CASSKGGGPNEKLFF | TRBV21-1 | NA | TRBJ1-4 | NA
TGTGCCAGTAGTATAGAAGGTCCTCGGGTGCATCAGCCCCAGCATTTT | CASSIEGPRVHQPQHF | TRBV19 | NA | TRBJ1-5 | NA
TGCAGCGTTGGTCGACCAAACACTGAAGCTTTCTTT | CSVGRPNTEAFF | TRBV29-1 | NA | TRBJ1-1 | NA
TGTGCCAGCAGTCTTAGACCCTCCTACAATGAGCAGTTCTTC | CASSLRPSYNEQFF | TRBV28 | NA | TRBJ2-1 | NA
TGTGCCAGCAGCCAAGGGGCCACTCTGGAGGAGCAGTACTTC | CASSQGATLEEQYF | TRBV4-2 | NA | TRBJ2-7 | NA
TGTGCCAGCACTAGCAGTGGCACAGATACGCAGTATTTT | CASTSSGTDTQYF | TRBV25-1 | NA | TRBJ2-3 | NA
TGTGCCAGCAGTGAGTTGATAGCGACCGGGGAGCTGTTTTTT | CASSELIATGELFF | TRBV6-4 | NA | TRBJ2-2 | NA
TGTGCCAGCAGTGATGACGGGGGGGTGCGACTGCCCCAGCATTTT | CASSDDGGVRLPQHF | TRBV6-1 | NA | TRBJ1-5 | NA
TGTGCCAGCAGCTTGACAGGGGGCCTGGACTATGGCTACACCTTC | CASSLTGGLDYGYTF | TRBV7-9 | TRBD1 | TRBJ1-2 | NA
TGCGCCAGCAGCTTGAGGAGGGCCGATGAGCAGTTCTTC | CASSLRRADEQFF | TRBV5-1 | NA | TRBJ2-1 | NA
TGCGCCAGCTCCCAGACGGCGGGAGCTGAAGCTTTCTTT | CASSQTAGAEAFF | TRBV10-1 | NA | TRBJ1-1 | NA
TGTGCCAGCAGCGACGTCAGGGGGGGGGCGGCCAGTGATTCACCCCTCCACTTT | CASSDVRGGAASDSPLHF | TRBV2 | TRBD1 | TRBJ1-6 | NA
TGCAGCGCTAACCCTCAGGGGGGGAAGCAGTTCTTC | CSANPQGGKQFF | TRBV29-1 | NA | TRBJ2-1 | NA
TGTGCCAGCAGGAGACAGGGGAGCTACGAGCAGTACTTC | CASRRQGSYEQYF | TRBV27 | TRBD1 | TRBJ2-7 | NA
TGTGCCAGCAGACGGGACACTAACTCTGGAAACACCATATATTTT | CASRRDTNSGNTIYF | TRBV6-5 | NA | TRBJ1-3 | NA
TGTGCCAGCAGCCCCTTGGGAGTGAACACCGGGGAGCTGTTTTTT | CASSPLGVNTGELFF | TRBV9 | NA | TRBJ2-2 | NA
TGTGCCAGCAGCTTATCGGGAGGGGCTAACTATGGCTACACCTTC | CASSLSGGANYGYTF | TRBV7-2 | NA | TRBJ1-2 | NA
TGTGCCAGCAGTCCGCCCGGATTTTTCTACGAGCAGTACTTC | CASSPPGFFYEQYF | TRBV28 | NA | TRBJ2-7 | NA